The source of this T cell receptor beta chain is a study of cytomegalovirus exposure and HLA in healthy donors. On the study more broadly: T cells numbering around 180 million yielded approximately 100 million unique TCR beta sequences in an earlier analysis.

Healthy bone marrow donors made up the donor group. Donors counted as nominally healthy when sampled, yet unrecorded immune exposures were likely. 13 Jbeta primers and 60 Vbeta primers were used for the PCR. As processed by the authors: Later reanalysis found 70 million to 95 million unique TCR beta chains, approximately 11 million of them shared. Libraries were prepared by immunoSEQ multiplex PCR; TCRdb keeps only in-frame clonotypes and omits some of them. D and trimming come from the DNA, and the V and J calls and clone size come from that table. The sample lists 100,000 to 150,000 clones; around 73% were seen once. CDR1 is MGHRA, CDR2 YSYEKL, per germline. There are 15 residues in the CDR3. Trimming stripped 6 bases from V and 5 bases from J, with 14 bases between.

The genes are TRBV4-1 and TRBJ1-6; D is perhaps TRBD1 (5 bases). This clonotype originated in a female donor in good health and CMV-seronegative. Sequencing input: PBMCs. The CDR3 region is CASRGRGGNNSPLHF. CDR3 DNA sequence: TGCGCCAGCAGAGGTAGGGGCGGAAATAATTCACCCCTCCACTTT.